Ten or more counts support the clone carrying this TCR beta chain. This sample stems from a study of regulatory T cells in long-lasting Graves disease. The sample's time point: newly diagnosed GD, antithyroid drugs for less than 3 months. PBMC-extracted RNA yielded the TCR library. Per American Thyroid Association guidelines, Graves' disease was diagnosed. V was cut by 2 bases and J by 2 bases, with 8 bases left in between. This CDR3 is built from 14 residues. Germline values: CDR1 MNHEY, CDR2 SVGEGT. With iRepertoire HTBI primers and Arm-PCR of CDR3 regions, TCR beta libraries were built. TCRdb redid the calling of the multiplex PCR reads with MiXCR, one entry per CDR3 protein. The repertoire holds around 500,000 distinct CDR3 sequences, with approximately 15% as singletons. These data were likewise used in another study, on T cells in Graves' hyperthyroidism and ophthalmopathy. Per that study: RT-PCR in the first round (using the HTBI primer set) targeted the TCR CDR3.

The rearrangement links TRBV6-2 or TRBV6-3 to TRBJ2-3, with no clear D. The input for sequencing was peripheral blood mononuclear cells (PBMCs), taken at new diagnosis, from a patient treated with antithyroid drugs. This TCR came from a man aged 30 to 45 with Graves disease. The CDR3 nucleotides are TGTGCCAGCAGTTACCCCAGATCCACAGATACGCAGTATTTT. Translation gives CASSYPRSTDTQYF.